This T cell receptor beta chain was observed in a study of blood T cell repertoires in COVID-19. Background on the study: The study drew acute and convalescent COVID-19 samples from the United States, Italy and Spain. T cells, B-cell-depleted T cells, or PBMCs supplied cDNA or gDNA.

Libraries were prepared by immunoSEQ multiplex PCR; TCRdb keeps only in-frame clonotypes and omits some of them. The data show about 380,000 clones, with 70% to 90% seen just once and 1% to 1.5% held by the top ten. This clone has a handful of counts. This CDR3 is built from 13 residues. Looked up from germline, CDR1 is GTSNPN and CDR2 is SVGIG (reference sequence). V was clipped by 4 bases and J by 4 bases; unmatched bases: 6. Enrollees, 18 to 89 years old, lived in some 24 US areas. Two consecutive negative NP/OP PCR tests, clearance, or resolved symptoms defined Cohort 3 recovery. The chain employs TRBV30 and TRBJ2-7; 8 positions agree with TRBD1. The clonotype originates from a man younger than 40 who had recovered from COVID-19. The sample comprised PBMCs or T cells enriched from blood (not recorded which). CDR3 nucleotides: TGTGCCTGGATCCGGGACAGGCCATACGAGCAGTACTTC. Its protein is CAWIRDRPYEQYF.